This TCR beta chain came from a study of identical twins. TCRdb re-called the 5' RACE reads with MiXCR, one entry per CDR3 protein. Here the sample spans roughly 490,000 distinct CDR3 sequences, roughly an eighth being singletons. V shed 6 bases and J shed 8 bases, with 18 bases lying between them. The CDR3 has 13 residues. Germline V lookup: CDR1 DFQATT, CDR2 SNEGSKA (reference sequence). These same records also appear under a second study, on yellow fever vaccine responses in identical twins.

The source is a woman aged 18-35 years in good health. The chain is built from TRBV20-1 and TRBJ2-3, with D perhaps matching TRBD1 or TRBD2 (5 bases each). The source material was CD4+ T cells sorted from blood. The CDR3 bases are TGCAGTGCAATTGGGGGAAAGTGGGGTACGCAGTATTTT. As protein: CSAIGGKWGTQYF.